This TCR beta chain was profiled in a study of T-cell reconstitution after alpha-beta-depleted transplantation in children. This clonotype was counted ten times or more. The antigen is not known. Study-level points and caveats: Reportedly, alpha-beta T cells present about two months post-transplant originated from several hundred expanded clones of graft origin. The main origin of T-cell counts and diversity one year after transplant was newly produced T cells. Surviving recipient T cells and thymic progenitors accounted for the high day-60 TCRbeta diversity observed in some patients.

The V and J ends lost 10 bases and 2 bases respectively, with 9 bases between them. The CDR3 loop spans 11 amino acids. The germline V gene has CDR1 ENHRY and CDR2 SYGVKD. A library of TCRbeta sequences, prepared with unique molecular identifiers, was generated. Via MiXCR, TCRdb re-called the PCR reads, giving one row per CDR3 protein. Of about 640,000 distinct CDR3 sequences in the sample, 10% to 15% were seen once. The sample in question was PBMCs, mostly from graft donor cells, obtained 360 days after TCRalphabeta/CD19-depleted stem cell transplant. The chain combines TRBV10-3 with TRBJ2-7; no clear D. The origin of this receptor is a male patient under 18 who had a stem cell transplant for acute myeloid leukemia, so the T cells may come from the graft donor. CDR3 nucleotide sequence: TGTGCCACCTCGCTGCCCTACGAGCAGTACTTC. Translation: CATSLPYEQYF.